These 5 T cell receptor beta chains were all obtained from the same sample, sequenced in a study of control samples from healthy donors and cancer patients. Profiled with immunoSEQ multiplex PCR; TCRdb holds only in-frame clones, not every one. The sample has tens of thousands of clones; roughly 86% are singletons. Sequences were obtained from blood. The receptor source for this set is a man aged 50 or older in good health.

The gene calls are TRBV5-6 and TRBJ1-4; D gene unclear. In germline, CDR1 is SGHDT, CDR2 YYEEEE. The V end was cut by 4 bases, the J end by 5 bases, with 12 bases between. The CDR3 is made up of 14 amino acids. The CDR3 reads CASSLSQANEKLFF. The CDR3 nucleotides read TGTGCCAGCAGCCTCAGTCAAGCCAATGAAAAACTGTTTTTT.

The gene calls are TRBV5-1 and TRBJ2-7; D gene ambiguous. From germline, CDR1 is SGHRS and CDR2 YFSETQ. The V gene lost 1 base and the J gene lost 13 bases, with 18 bases spanning the gap. This CDR3 has 13 amino acids. DNA of the CDR3: TGCGCCAGCAGCTTGCGGTATCCGGAATCACTATACTTC. It yields the protein CASSLRYPESLYF.

V usage is TRBV5-1 and J usage is TRBJ2-5; D gene uncertain. Trimming took 0 bases from V and 3 from J, leaving 12 bases between them. Germline V gene data show CDR1 as SGHRS and CDR2 as YFSETQ. The CDR3 spans 15 residues. CDR3 DNA: TGCGCCAGCAGCTTGGAGGGCACTCTGAAAGAGACCCAGTACTTC. Residues: CASSLEGTLKETQYF.

The rearrangement joins TRBV10-2 to TRBJ2-5; D not certain. The CDR3 sequence is 11 residues long. Trimming shortened V by 3 bases and J by 5 bases, and 4 bases separated the two germline ends. CDR1 and CDR2 (germline): WSHSY, SAAADI. The CDR3 here is CASSDLETQYF. The CDR3 DNA sequence: TGCGCCAGCAGTGACCTTGAGACCCAGTACTTC.

The rearrangement uses TRBV6-5 and TRBJ1-4, with 10 bases fitting TRBD1. The V gene's germline CDR1 is MNHEY and CDR2 SVGAGI. The CDR3 consists of 15 residues. V trimming: 7 bases; J trimming: 5 bases; junction bases outside the gene matches: 7. DNA for the CDR3: TGTGCCAGCATGAGCCGGGACAGGGGAAATGAAAAACTGTTTTTT. Translating it yields CASMSRDRGNEKLFF.